The sequence of this TCR beta chain was determined in a study of blood T cell repertoires in COVID-19. Study-level background: Samples representing acute and convalescent COVID-19 were sourced from the United States, Italy and Spain. Nucleic acid was either cDNA or gDNA, and it came from T cells, B-cell-depleted T cells, or PBMCs.

Per germline, CDR1 MNHEY and CDR2 SVGEGT. The CDR3 totals 16 residues. Trimming took 2 bases from V and 5 from J; bases not matched to a gene: 5. As originally analysed: Cell counts per sample came from amplifying reference gene primers. The protocol was immunoSEQ multiplex PCR, while the TCRdb copy is restricted to in-frame clones and leaves out a portion. V, J and clone size are those of that table, while D and trimming were read from the DNA. The sample holds around 310,000 clones, 88% seen once. The specimen was peripheral blood. The rearrangement links TRBV6-2 or TRBV6-3 to TRBJ2-1; 11 bases line up with TRBD1. This sequence was found in a woman between 45 and 65 years old with active or convalescent COVID-19. In nucleotides, the CDR3 is TGTGCCAGCAGTTACAAAGGGGACAGGGGGAACAATGAGCAGTTCTTC. Translating gives CASSYKGDRGNNEQFF.